A single sample gave rise to the 9 T cell receptor beta chains below, sequenced in a study of Ad26.COV2.S vaccination and SARS-CoV-2 variants. The table came from immunoSEQ multiplex PCR; TCRdb's copy has only in-frame clones and leaves some out. The table shows about 390,000 clones, with around nine tenths occurring only once. Treatment indicated: roughly 18 received Ad26.COV2.S at low or high dose, single or two shots; 5 received placebo; per-sample allocation not given. On day 63 after the first injection, vaccine and placebo recipients gave samples. The sequencing used peripheral blood, collected in a trial of Ad26.COV2.S vaccine versus placebo. The receptors originated from a person aged 18-65 years who received the Ad26.COV2.S COVID-19 vaccine or a placebo.

A word on this clone: The junction does not match germline at one end; this may be a read error. J is TRBJ2-1 and V is TRBV5-6; 12 bases are a match to TRBD2. Per the germline V gene, CDR1 is SGHDT and CDR2 is YYEEEE. The CDR3 is 14 amino acids. The CDR3, as DNA: TGTGCCAGCAGCTTCCCTAGCGGGGGGGCCCTCAGGGTCTTC. This codes for CASSFPSGGALRVF.

The chain recombines TRBV18 with TRBJ1-5; D gene uncertain. The CDR3 runs 13 residues. Germline CDR1 reads KGHSH; CDR2 reads LQKENI. V lost 3 bases and J lost 7, with 10 bases in between. The CDR3 spells CASSPRRLQPQHF. Written as DNA, the CDR3 is TGTGCCAGCTCACCTCGCAGGTTGCAGCCCCAGCATTTT. Together with reference TRBV18 and TRBJ1-5, the CDR3 gives the full variable domain: NAGVMQNPRHLVRRRGQEARLRCSPMKGHSHVYWYRQLPEEGLKFMVYLQKENIIDESGMPKERFSAEFPKEGPSILRIQQVVRGDSAAYFCASSPRRLQPQHFGDGTRLSIL.

CDR3 nucleotides: TGTGCCAGCAGCCAAGGGGGGGCTAGGGGAAGGACTGAAGCTTTCTTT. Residues: CASSQGGARGRTEAFF. This chain joins TRBV4-2 and TRBJ1-1, with a weak D call TRBD1 (6 bases). The V end was cut by 1 base, the J end by 5 bases, with 17 bases between. Germline CDR1 and CDR2: LGHNA and YNFKEQ. This CDR3 is 16 amino acids long.

The V gene is TRBV4-1, the J gene TRBJ2-5; unclear D gene. The CDR3 totals 13 residues. V dropped 3 bases and J dropped 0 bases, with 5 bases sitting between them. In germline, CDR1 is MGHRA, CDR2 YSYEKL. The chain's CDR3 is CASSQRNQETQYF. Written as DNA, the CDR3 is TGCGCCAGCAGCCAGCGGAACCAAGAGACCCAGTACTTC.

This CDR3 reads CSARDGVEAFF. Here the CDR3 DNA reads TGCAGTGCTAGAGACGGGGTTGAAGCTTTCTTT. The chain has TRBV20-1 and TRBJ1-1; D unclear. The V end lost 0 bases, the J end lost 7 bases, and 6 bases lay between the germline ends. CDR1 and CDR2 from the germline V gene are DFQATT and SNEGSKA (reference sequence). This CDR3 is built from 11 residues.

J is TRBJ2-1 and V is TRBV6-1, with a tentative D call TRBD2 (5 bases). Per the germline V gene, CDR1 is MNHNS and CDR2 is SASEGT. The CDR3 is 15 residues long. Trimming took 2 bases from V and 0 from J, leaving 8 bases between them. CDR3 in amino acids: CASSELGSSYNEQFF. The CDR3 DNA reads TGTGCCAGCAGTGAATTGGGGAGCTCCTACAATGAGCAGTTCTTC.

The V gene is TRBV4-3, the J gene TRBJ2-7; the D is unclear. V lost 3 bases to trimming and J lost 4 bases, with 10 bases between them. The CDR3 loop spans 13 amino acids. Germline V gene lookup returns CDR1 LGHNA and CDR2 YSLEER. CDR3 sequence: CASSQTRSYEQYF. The CDR3 DNA is TGCGCCAGCAGCCAGACACGGAGTTACGAGCAGTACTTC.

The V call is TRBV5-1, the J call TRBJ2-7; no firm D call. Germline CDR1 and CDR2: SGHRS and YFSETQ. Trimming removed 0 bases at V and 1 base at J, with 8 bases between. The CDR3 contains 14 residues. CDR3 amino acids: CASSLDSPSYEQYF. CDR3 DNA: TGCGCCAGCAGCTTGGACAGTCCATCCTACGAGCAGTACTTC.

This chain connects TRBV10-1 to TRBJ1-3, with D perhaps matching TRBD1 (6 bases). The V end lost 2 bases, the J end lost 4 bases, and 12 bases lay between the germline ends. The CDR3 extends over 15 amino acids. Germline CDR1 reads WNHNN; CDR2 reads SYGVQD (reference sequence). The CDR3 region is CASSEAWGQGNTIYF. The CDR3 DNA reads TGCGCCAGCAGTGAGGCCTGGGGACAAGGAAACACCATATATTTT.